The T cell receptor (beta chain) described here comes from a study of CD8 T cells in ankylosing spondylitis (dated by TCRdb to about 2017). For the study in its entirety: T cell receptor beta repertoires were profiled in healthy donors and ankylosing spondylitis patients so that disease-linked TCR variants could be found. Samples of peripheral blood were taken, and for ankylosing spondylitis patients, synovial fluid was collected as well. In total, the full study cohort was made up of 100 to 140 healthy donors and about two dozen ankylosing spondylitis patients.

Here is what the overall study found, with its caveats: In peripheral blood, the disease-linked clones were found at relatively low frequencies and had a CD8+ phenotype. Some motif variants were previously reported in synovial fluid and blood of reactive arthritis patients, suggesting common disease-initiation mechanisms. A TCR beta motif made up of about eight highly homologous amino acid variants appeared to be characteristic of blood from ankylosing spondylitis patients. The disease-linked clones were reported to be significantly enriched in matched synovial fluid samples from ankylosing spondylitis patients.

Measured from the cysteine to the phenylalanine, the CDR3 is 16 residues long. Left in the record is the CDR3 DNA by itself, 48 bases read in frame from the first base. V has 0 bases trimmed and J has 5 bases trimmed; junction bases matching no gene number 7. The sequencer was an Illumina HiSeq 2500. Quantitative 5'-RACE with molecular barcodes was used to prepare TCR beta libraries. Per the authors' processing: A new computational method, built on a probabilistic model of VDJ rearrangement, was used to identify disease-linked TCR variants. The public sequencing data were trimmed at Q25 with fastp and processed into clonotypes with MiXCR by TCRdb, which kept only in-frame beta chains. Merged by CDR3 protein, the rows form single entries marked with the most common genes and DNA. The V and J calls and clone size are TCRdb's, not the authors'. The sample data list 200,000 or so distinct CDR3 sequences, and about 20% of these were observed just once. In total, the top ten clones hold 4.3% of the sample.

In this sample, this clonotype turned up many times. Its antigen remains undetermined. No base qualities exist here, and no much larger clone lies one base off it. The TCR comes from a male donor aged 5-30 years with ankylosing spondylitis or in good health (not recorded which). Donor details come from another sample of the same person, matched by shared clones. The sequence joins TRBV12-3 or TRBV12-4 to TRBJ2-1, with 7 middle bases fitting TRBD2. The material sequenced was blood, either unsorted or a sorted T cell fraction (not recorded which). The DNA reads TGTGCCAGCAGTTTAGCGCGACTAGCTTCCGACAATGAGCAGTTCTTC. This sequence encodes CASSLARLASDNEQFF.